The 26 T cell receptor beta chains reported below all come from one sample, sequenced in a study of cytomegalovirus exposure and HLA in healthy donors (TCRdb year 2017). To prepare the library, the immunoSEQ multiplex PCR assay was applied. Held by TCRdb, this immuneACCESS table contains in-frame sequences only and omits some clones. Under half of the omission traces to an unresolved V gene where checked; the cause of the rest is unknown. The sample contains 100,000 to 130,000 clones, 70% to 85% of them found a single time. The ten largest make up approximately 2.9% of the sample. Material for sequencing was PBMCs. The source is a woman between 18 and 30 years old in good health and CMV-seronegative.

The V and J genes are TRBV7-8 and TRBJ2-7; D might be TRBD1 (6 bases). CDR1 is SGHVS and CDR2 is FQNEAQ in the germline V gene. This CDR3 region has 13 residues. With 5 bases removed from V and 1 base from J, the gap between germline ends came to 9 bases. CDR3 sequence: CASSPGTSYEQYF. In DNA, the CDR3 is TGTGCCAGCAGCCCCGGGACATCCTACGAGCAGTACTTC.

The gene calls are TRBV15 and TRBJ1-2, with unresolved D. V was trimmed by 6 bases and J by 2 bases, leaving 10 bases between them. This CDR3 region has 13 residues. Germline CDR1 LNHNV, CDR2 YYDKDF (reference sequence). The chain's CDR3 is CATRDGENYGYTF. DNA of the CDR3: TGTGCCACCAGAGACGGGGAGAACTATGGCTACACCTTC.

This chain links TRBV15 with TRBJ2-3; a possible D gene is TRBD2 (6 bases). The CDR3 runs 16 residues. Between the trimmed V and J ends, which lost 5 bases and 5 bases, there was a span of 20 bases. Looked up from germline, CDR1 is LNHNV and CDR2 is YYDKDF (reference sequence). The DNA of the CDR3 is TGTGCCACCAGCGGGACCTTCCGGGACTTCGTAGATACGCAGTATTTT. Translated, it gives CATSGTFRDFVDTQYF.

The V gene is TRBV28, the J gene TRBJ1-2, with unresolved D. The CDR3 has 12 amino acids. In germline, CDR1 is MDHEN, CDR2 SYDVKM. V dropped 2 bases and J dropped 3 bases, with 4 bases sitting between them. The CDR3 is CASSLRYYGYTF. CDR3 sequence (DNA): TGTGCCAGCAGTTTACGGTACTATGGCTACACCTTC.

The CDR3 region has the DNA TGTGCCAGCGAGCAGGGGATAGTGCAGTACTTC. The encoded protein is CASEQGIVQYF. This rearrangement joins TRBV11-2 to TRBJ2-7; D is possibly TRBD1 (6 bases). Germline values: CDR1 SGHAT, CDR2 FQNNGV. This CDR3 spans 11 amino acids. Deletions cut 8 bases from V and 9 bases from J, with 14 bases between.

The chain recombines TRBV9 with TRBJ2-3; 7 bases align to TRBD1. The CDR3 runs to 14 residues. Germline V gene lookup returns CDR1 SGDLS and CDR2 YYNGEE. V was clipped by 3 bases and J by 1 base; unmatched bases: 2. Here the CDR3 DNA reads TGTGCCAGCAGCGCCGGGACAGGCACAGATACGCAGTATTTT. It encodes CASSAGTGTDTQYF.

V is TRBV27 and J is TRBJ2-7; maybe TRBD2 (5 bases). Germline values: CDR1 MNHEY, CDR2 SMNVEV (reference sequence). The CDR3 sequence is 15 residues long. Trimming cost V 4 bases and J 1 base, with 14 bases left between them. This CDR3 is CASSSGSSTSYEQYF. The CDR3, as DNA: TGTGCCAGCAGTTCGGGATCCTCCACGTCCTACGAGCAGTACTTC.

The chain links TRBV28 to TRBJ1-1; D call uncertain. CDR3 length equals 13 residues. V lost 3 bases, J lost 3 bases, and 8 bases lay in between. Germline V gene lookup returns CDR1 MDHEN and CDR2 SYDVKM. The CDR3 DNA reads as TGTGCCAGCAGTTTCCCCGGGGACACTGAAGCTTTCTTT. Translated: CASSFPGDTEAFF. The whole variable domain, filled in from reference TRBV28 and TRBJ1-1, reads DVKVTQSSRYLVKRTGEKVFLECVQDMDHENMFWYRQDPGLGLRLIYFSYDVKMKEKGDIPEGYSVSREKKERFSLILESASTNQTSMYLCASSFPGDTEAFFGQGTRLTVV.

This clone was recorded once. V gene TRBV29-1 combines with J gene TRBJ1-1, with no clear D. Trimming took off 6 bases at V and 0 bases at J, with 8 bases between the two ends. CDR3 size: 12 residues. The germline CDR1 and CDR2 sequences are SQVTM and ANQGSEA. The DNA for the CDR3 is TGCAGCGTGCAGGTCATGAACACTGAAGCTTTCTTT. Its translation: CSVQVMNTEAFF.

V is TRBV9 and J is TRBJ2-7, with D possibly matching TRBD2 (5 bases). Germline CDR1 SGDLS, CDR2 YYNGEE. V shed 0 bases and J shed 0 bases, with 10 bases lying between them. This CDR3 has 15 residues. The CDR3 DNA reads TGTGCCAGCAGCGTAGACGACGGGATCTCCTACGAGCAGTACTTC. This encodes CASSVDDGISYEQYF.

The V call is TRBV5-6, the J call TRBJ2-5, with 14 positions matching TRBD2. Germline loops: CDR1 SGHDT, CDR2 YYEEEE. The CDR3 runs 16 residues. V lost 7 bases and J lost 0; bases outside the gene matches: 5. The CDR3 DNA reads TGTGCCAGCCCCGGGACTAGCGGGGGAAACCAAGAGACCCAGTACTTC. Translation: CASPGTSGGNQETQYF.

This chain uses TRBV13 with TRBJ2-3; the D gene is possibly TRBD2 (5 bases). Germline CDR1 is PRHDT and CDR2 is FYEKMQ (reference sequence). There are 15 residues in the CDR3. V was trimmed by 4 bases and J by 4 bases, leaving 15 bases between them. The CDR3 DNA sequence: TGTGCCAGCAGCTCGGTCCTAAAGGGAGCAGATACGCAGTATTTT. Its protein is CASSSVLKGADTQYF.

This clone was observed a handful of times. The chain is built from TRBV6-1 and TRBJ2-7; D is unresolved. The V gene lost 3 bases and the J gene lost 7 bases, with 16 bases spanning the gap. The CDR3 length is 14 residues. CDR1 MNHNS and CDR2 SASEGT come from the germline V gene. The CDR3 nucleotides read TGTGCCAGCAGTGATGATGGTAGCTGGTTTGAGCAGTACTTC. Translating it yields CASSDDGSWFEQYF.

In its sample, this clone was seen once. V and J are TRBV27 and TRBJ2-1, with D perhaps TRBD1 (5 bases). Germline V lookup: CDR1 MNHEY, CDR2 SMNVEV (reference sequence). V was shortened by 3 bases and J by 3 bases, with 12 bases between the two germline ends. CDR3 length: 15 residues. This CDR3 is CASSLTVPDYNEQFF. The CDR3 DNA sequence: TGTGCCAGCAGTTTGACAGTCCCAGACTACAATGAGCAGTTCTTC.

The V and J genes are TRBV4-1 and TRBJ2-2, with a possible D match to TRBD1 (7 bases). V was trimmed by 1 base and J by 3 bases, leaving 9 bases between them. Germline V gene lookup returns CDR1 MGHRA and CDR2 YSYEKL. The CDR3 has 15 residues. In nucleotides, the CDR3 is TGCGCCAGCAGCCAAGCCAGGGGGGACACCGGGGAGCTGTTTTTT. Protein: CASSQARGDTGELFF.

The chain couples TRBV6-5 to TRBJ1-1, with TRBD1 matching over 8 bases. There are 13 residues in the CDR3. Germline V gene sequence: CDR1 MNHEY, CDR2 SVGAGI. The V and J ends lost 6 bases and 9 bases, in that order; junction bases with no gene match: 9. The CDR3: CASRPSGGGKAFF. CDR3 coding DNA: TGTGCCAGCAGACCTTCAGGGGGCGGGAAAGCTTTCTTT.

This sequence joins TRBV4-1 and TRBJ1-5, with 9 bases matching TRBD1. V shed 0 bases, J shed 5 bases, and the junction held 2 bases outside the gene matches. CDR3 length: 15 amino acids. CDR1 MGHRA and CDR2 YSYEKL come from the germline V gene. The CDR3 DNA follows: TGCGCCAGCAGCCAAGATAGACAGGGGGATCAGCCCCAGCATTTT. Protein product: CASSQDRQGDQPQHF.

A word on this clone: The sample contains more than one DNA sequence encoding this CDR3. This rearrangement joins TRBV9 to TRBJ2-7, with D unresolved. Germline CDR1 is SGDLS and CDR2 is YYNGEE. The CDR3 contains 14 residues. V was clipped by 0 bases and J by 0 bases, with 7 bases between them. CDR3 sequence (DNA): TGTGCCAGCAGCGTAGGCCAGGACTCCTACGAGCAGTACTTC. This gives the protein CASSVGQDSYEQYF.

This chain links TRBV12-5 with TRBJ1-1; D is perhaps TRBD1 (6 bases). The CDR3 is made up of 15 amino acids. Deletions cut 0 bases from V and 6 bases from J, with 14 bases between. Germline CDR1 LGHNT, CDR2 FRNRAP. The CDR3, as DNA: TGTGCTAGTGGTTTGGTTGTAGGGGGGGGAGCTGAAGCTTTCTTT. Translating gives CASGLVVGGGAEAFF.

CDR3 nucleotide sequence: TGTGCCAGCAGTCAGGGACAGGGGAGCAATCAGCCCCAGCATTTT. Protein product: CASSQGQGSNQPQHF. This chain connects TRBV2 to TRBJ1-5; TRBD1 aligns across 10 bases. The CDR3 is 15 residues long. The J segment lost 1 base and the V segment lost 5 bases, leaving 2 bases of the junction unmatched. Germline V gene data show CDR1 as SNHLY and CDR2 as FYNNEI.

The chain carries TRBV30 and TRBJ1-4; 7 bases fit TRBD1. This CDR3 has 13 residues. V dropped 8 bases and J dropped 7; count of bases not matched to a gene: 10. Per the germline V gene, CDR1 is GTSNPN and CDR2 is SVGIG (reference sequence). CDR3 coding DNA: TGTGCCCGGCGGACAGGTTTTTCTGAAAAACTGTTTTTT. It specifies CARRTGFSEKLFF.

The rearrangement joins TRBV11-2 to TRBJ2-7; D is ambiguous. V lost 1 base to trimming and J lost 6 bases, with 13 bases between them. The CDR3 runs 14 residues. Germline assignment: CDR1 SGHAT and CDR2 FQNNGV. The CDR3 spells CASSLASPESEQYF. DNA for the CDR3: TGTGCCAGCAGCTTAGCTTCACCCGAGAGCGAGCAGTACTTC.

This clone showed up just a few times. The V and J genes are TRBV7-9 and TRBJ1-5, with a possible D match to TRBD1 (6 bases). The CDR3 contains 12 residues. Germline values: CDR1 SEHNR, CDR2 FQNEAQ (reference sequence). V lost 5 bases to trimming and J lost 4 bases, with 6 bases between them. The CDR3 region is CASSTGNQPQHF. The CDR3 DNA reads TGTGCCAGCAGCACAGGGAATCAGCCCCAGCATTTT.

The chain recombines TRBV29-1 with TRBJ1-2; D not resolved. V shed 5 bases and J shed 6 bases, with 10 bases lying between them. CDR3 size: 11 residues. Looked up from germline, CDR1 is SQVTM and CDR2 is ANQGSEA. CDR3 DNA sequence: TGCAGCGTTCTGGGAGGCGATGGCTACACCTTC. Its translation is CSVLGGDGYTF.

The rearrangement joins TRBV29-1 to TRBJ2-7, with D tentatively TRBD2 (6 bases). The germline V and J ends were trimmed by 6 bases and 6 bases, with 18 bases remaining between them. CDR3 length: 13 amino acids. Per germline, CDR1 SQVTM and CDR2 ANQGSEA. The CDR3 DNA follows: TGCAGCGTCGTGATAGGAGGGTTGGGCGAGCAGTACTTC. Its protein product is CSVVIGGLGEQYF.

The chain combines TRBV5-6 with TRBJ2-5; possibly TRBD1 for D (5 bases). The V gene's germline CDR1 is SGHDT and CDR2 YYEEEE. The length of the CDR3 is 15 residues. V gave up 1 base and J gave up 5 bases, with 15 bases separating them. Here the CDR3 reads CASSLLGAAGETQYF. The CDR3, as DNA: TGTGCCAGCAGCTTGCTTGGGGCCGCAGGGGAGACCCAGTACTTC.